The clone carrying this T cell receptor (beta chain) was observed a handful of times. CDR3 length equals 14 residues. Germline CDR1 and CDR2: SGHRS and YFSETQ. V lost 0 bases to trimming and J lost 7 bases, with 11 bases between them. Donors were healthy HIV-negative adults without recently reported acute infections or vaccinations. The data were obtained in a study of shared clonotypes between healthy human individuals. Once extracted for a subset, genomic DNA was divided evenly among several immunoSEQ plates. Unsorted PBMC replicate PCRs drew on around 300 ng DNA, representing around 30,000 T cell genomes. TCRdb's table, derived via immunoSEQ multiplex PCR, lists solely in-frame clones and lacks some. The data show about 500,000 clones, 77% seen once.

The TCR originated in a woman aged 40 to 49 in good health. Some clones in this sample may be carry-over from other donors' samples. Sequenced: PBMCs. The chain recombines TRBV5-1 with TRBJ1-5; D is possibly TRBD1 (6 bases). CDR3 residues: CASSLVGGEQPQHF. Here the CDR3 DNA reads TGCGCCAGCAGCTTGGTCGGGGGCGAACAGCCCCAGCATTTT.